This record concerns one TCR beta chain sequence. Its antigen remains undetermined. No base-level quality is on record; no much larger clone is a single base apart. Reading the germline V gene gives CDR1 SNHLY and CDR2 FYNNEI. The CDR3 holds 14 amino acids from the cysteine to the phenylalanine. The DNA shown is the 42-base CDR3, in frame from base 1. V is clipped by 7 bases and J by 5 bases, and the sequence between their germline boundaries is 17 bases long. This specimen comes from a study of cytomegalovirus exposure and HLA in healthy donors (TCRdb year 2017). In terms of the full investigation: According to an earlier analysis of 587 of the donors, about 179 million T cells yielded 90 million to 130 million unique TCR beta sequences and about 300 Gb of sequence data. An early release covering more than 500 HLA-typed donors comprised about 300 gigabases of sequencing data and around 80 million unique TCR sequences. Among the approximately 400 genotyped donors, around 81% belonged to the genetic ancestry cluster associated with self-reported Caucasian donors. The study aimed to test whether signatures of past pathogen exposure could be identified by cataloging public T cell receptors. Using immunosequencing, the study profiled T cell repertoires from around 670 subjects and related those repertoires to cytomegalovirus serostatus. Along with the roughly 670-subject first cohort, a separate validation cohort of over 90 different subjects was used. High-throughput TCR immunosequencing, statistical association of individual TCRs with disease status, and machine learning were combined to predict cytomegalovirus infection status. In a later analysis, previously published TCR beta repertoires from several hundred donors were re-analyzed and high-resolution HLA genotyping was added so that TCR occurrence patterns could be studied. Rather than using new phenotypic data, the later analysis identified candidate immune exposures from TCR beta sequences and from how often those sequences occurred across donors. In an earlier analysis of over 550 of the donors, high-throughput TCR beta sequencing was used to judge whether each TCR beta V gene segment behaved as functional or pseudogenic. Donor age, sex, ethnicity and CMV serostatus were compiled alongside the repertoire data. A later genetic analysis took genome-wide SNP genotypes for about three fifths of the 666 donors and used that subset as a discovery cohort. Every repertoire in the discovery cohort had been generated on one and the same sequencing platform. Class I and class II HLA loci were covered by the typing at four-digit resolution. The number of typed donors differed by locus: about 620-630 for A, B, C, DRB1 and DQB1; 500 to 550 for DQA1; about 600 for DPA1; and some 470 for DPB1. Because of strong linkage in the cohort, roughly five DR-DQ haplotypes were treated as single units for association and clustering. On average, around 240,000 unique TCR beta nucleotide sequences were sequenced per donor among a few hundred genotyped donors of the cohort, with around 19% of those sequences being non-productive. Results the study describes overall, beyond this receptor: HLA typing was unavailable for some donors at each locus, so association tests used only the typed subset. According to a later analysis, parvovirus B19, influenza, CMV and Epstein-Barr virus appeared linked to several top co-occurrence clusters. A group of highly shared sequence variants was considered likely to be a technical artifact of the sequencing pipeline. Linkage disequilibrium might explain the correlated functional status among segregating V segments, but an unknown experimental factor could not be excluded. When HLA alleles, especially DR and DQ, strongly co-occurred, TCR associations were difficult to assign to individual alleles. Sequencing depth was assumed to be roughly uniform across donors in the presence/absence analyses, though that assumption may not hold. Most CMV-associated TCR beta chains appeared to be HLA-restricted in a later analysis, and the HLA associations seemed to be driven largely by CMV exposure. A later analysis associated 15,000 to 20,000 TCR beta sequences with specific HLA alleles at a false discovery rate of 0.05. It was suggested by the authors that the approach could potentially be generalized to other disease states and immunological phenotypes. According to a later genetic analysis, donors in an Asian-associated ancestry cluster had fewer N-insertions in productive TCRs than the roughly 670-donor mean. Some IMGT-functional V segments, including TRBV6-2 and TRBV6-3, could not be told apart with the 87-base-pair reads, so those segments were excluded. In a later analysis, TCR association rates were found to vary across HLA loci, with the most associated TCRs seen for DRB1 alleles and the fewest for HLA-C alleles. Cytomegalovirus status was reported to be diagnosed by the classifier with high specificity and sensitivity in both the original and validation cohorts. In the study, some 160 TCR beta chains were listed as associated with cytomegalovirus. CMV serostatus was the only immune exposure information available for the cohort. In vitro tests confirmed that a few of the cytomegalovirus-associated TCR beta chains recognize cytomegalovirus antigens. Broadly in line with IMGT annotations, most TCR beta V segments showed up in productive rearrangements about 87% or about 30% of the time in an earlier analysis of 450 to 750 of the donors. Compared with equally common non-associated chains, HLA-associated TCR beta chains in a later analysis were more clonally expanded and had lower generation probabilities. Most TCR sequences were observed very rarely across donors, whereas some public TCRs were present in many individuals. Because counts were too low, 15 to 20 rarely observed V segments, including chromosome 9 orphons, were excluded from the earlier analysis of 587 of the donors. A further reported finding was that TCR beta sequences accurately predicted the HLA-A and HLA-B alleles for most subjects in the first cohort. An association between a missense DCLRE1C variant and V-gene and J-gene trimming of TCR beta chains was found in a later genetic analysis and replicated in an independent cohort. The cohort was sequenced for TCR beta chains only, and without alpha or paired-chain data the features that could be detected were limited.

In total, roughly 670 healthy bone marrow donors made up the cohort. At the time of sampling, all cohort members were nominally healthy, though unrecorded immune exposures were likely present. The donor was CMV seronegative and was included in the group of over 300 seronegative cohort members. A peripheral blood sample was provided by each donor, and peripheral blood mononuclear cells were used for TCR beta sequencing. Genomic DNA extraction from the blood cell samples was performed with the Qiagen DNeasy Blood Extraction Kit. The library relied on the immunoSEQ multiplex PCR assay. The multiplex PCR relied on a mix of 60 forward primers for TCR Vbeta segments and 13 reverse primers for TCR Jbeta segments. A multiplex PCR assay on genomic DNA amplified the CDR3 region of rearranged TCR beta genes. The Illumina HiSeq System was used to sequence the amplified TCR beta libraries as 87-base-pair reads. Per the original workflow: In a later analysis, 70 million to 95 million unique TCR beta chains were counted across the roughly 610 repertoires, and roughly 9.9 million of these chains were shared by at least two donors. A nearest-neighbor algorithm error-corrected the raw reads and collapsed the reads into unique sequences, merging closely related sequences to remove PCR and sequencing errors. CDR3 sequences were aligned to IMGT reference sequences to assign V, D and J gene segments. For a sequence to be retained, at least a six-nucleotide match to both a V gene segment and a J gene segment was required. Rearrangements were called productive when the CDR3 lacked stop codons and stayed in frame with V and J; all others were non-productive. Following IMGT convention, CDR3 was defined as the stretch from the second conserved V-encoded cysteine up to the conserved J-encoded phenylalanine. Sequences without an unambiguous match to a single V gene segment were excluded from the earlier analysis of about 630 of the donors. In an earlier analysis of about 590 of the donors, a V segment was called functional when productive rearrangements were above 56.7%, and segregating when the standard deviation between donors exceeded 5%. A statistical classification framework was built for diagnosing cytomegalovirus status from the catalog of TCR beta chain sequences. In a later analysis, V and J genes were assigned by comparing TCR nucleotide sequences against IMGT/GENE-DB human TR gene sequences. The TCRdist pipeline was used in a later analysis to assign CDR3 sequences and most-parsimonious VDJ recombination scenarios. In a later analysis, each TCR beta chain was defined by its CDR3 amino acid sequence together with its V-gene family, and reads lacking a unique V-gene family were excluded. In a later analysis, nearly 600 highly shared, low-generation-probability nucleotide sequences were removed to address suspected cross-contamination and a sequencing artifact. For each public chain, a later analysis derived a clonal expansion index from normalized ranks of inferred template counts within each repertoire. In a later analysis, generation probabilities were computed with a VDJ recombination model fitted to out-of-frame rearrangements, and the resulting probabilities were checked against IGoR. Hypergeometric tests were used in a later analysis to score TCR-TCR, TCR-HLA and TCR-CMV co-occurrence, with a repertoire-size bias correction applied to the TCR pairs. To estimate false discovery rates, a later analysis permuted the HLA or CMV assignments 20 times. A later analysis grouped co-occurring TCRs with DBSCAN, adding TCRdist sequence similarity when clustering within HLA-allele-positive subsets. Repertoires with fewer than 30,000 or more than 120,000 public chains were left out of co-occurrence clustering, as were a few repertoires with anomalous nucleotide sharing. TCRdb took this table from immuneACCESS and kept in-frame rearrangements with V and J called. Such tables lack part of the clones; where checked against another copy, unresolved V genes explain under half of the gap, and the rest is unexplained. The DNA was the basis for D and trimming; V, J and clone size are from that table. Present in this sample are around 170,000 clones, around 80% of which were seen just once. The ten top clones hold about 1.6% of the sample.

The sequencing input was PBMCs. The rearranged chain carries TRBV2 and TRBJ2-5, with the D gene uncertain. The clonotype comes from a man aged 35-49 years in good health and CMV-seronegative. This receptor carries the CDR3 CASNPAEVVETQYF. The nucleotides read TGTGCCAGCAATCCCGCTGAGGTGGTGGAGACCCAGTACTTC.